This T cell receptor beta chain was recovered during a study of CD8+CD57+ T cells in acquired aplastic anemia. Background on the study: Mean DNA quantity obtained from sorted CD4+ and CD8+ cells was about 3 ug. CD4+ cell libraries from healthy donors averaged approximately 10 million reads. Broader study findings: There were some 30 CD8+ CDR3 sequences that occurred in both patients and controls. Between the patient and control groups, CD8+ Simpson's diversity did not differ significantly.

Genomic DNA, the template, was used for profiling of the TCR beta VDJ and CDR3. Via MiXCR, TCRdb re-called the reads, giving one row per CDR3 protein. The data show about 180,000 distinct CDR3 sequences, with 40% to 55% seen just once and 2.5% to 3.5% held by the top ten. For this clonotype: The antigen remains undetermined.

From germline, CDR1 is DFQATT and CDR2 SNEGSKA (reference sequence). The CDR3 is made up of 13 amino acids. With V trimmed by 3 bases and J by 6 bases, 6 bases remained unmatched. The sequenced sample consisted of sorted CD4+, CD8+, or CD8+CD57+ T cells (not recorded which) from PBMCs. The receptor comes from a human donor in good health. This chain connects TRBV20-1 to TRBJ2-7; 9 bases are shared with TRBD1. CDR3 sequence reads: CSASLDRGREQYF. In DNA form, the CDR3 reads TGCAGTGCTAGTCTGGACAGGGGCCGCGAGCAGTACTTC.